This T cell receptor (beta chain) was captured in a study of OX40 agonist ivuxolimab in advanced cancers. Across the whole study: Patients were given ivuxolimab, an antibody that agonizes OX40 (CD134). Study-wide points: At doses 0.1 to 3.0 mg/kg, CD4+ and CD8+ clones expanded.

The investigators sampled blood at baseline, at cycle 4 day 1, and at cycle 7 day 1. This CDR3 has 12 amino acids. Germline V gene sequence: CDR1 LNHDA, CDR2 SQIVND (reference sequence). The germline V and J ends were trimmed by 6 bases and 2 bases, with 8 bases remaining between them. TCRdb's copy holds only in-frame clones and misses some; the assay was immunoSEQ multiplex PCR. The sample consists of around 60,000 clones, around 82% of them appearing once. This clone is labeled as medium-sized. The antigen remains undetermined. The chain joins TRBV19 to TRBJ2-7; no firm D call. The origin of this receptor is an adult with an advanced solid tumor such as melanoma, head and neck, liver or kidney cancer. Sample: CD4+ or CD8+ T cells sorted from blood, taken in a trial of the OX40 agonist ivuxolimab. The CDR3 DNA is TGTGCCAGTAGCATTACGGCCTACGAGCAGTACTTC. Its translation is CASSITAYEQYF.